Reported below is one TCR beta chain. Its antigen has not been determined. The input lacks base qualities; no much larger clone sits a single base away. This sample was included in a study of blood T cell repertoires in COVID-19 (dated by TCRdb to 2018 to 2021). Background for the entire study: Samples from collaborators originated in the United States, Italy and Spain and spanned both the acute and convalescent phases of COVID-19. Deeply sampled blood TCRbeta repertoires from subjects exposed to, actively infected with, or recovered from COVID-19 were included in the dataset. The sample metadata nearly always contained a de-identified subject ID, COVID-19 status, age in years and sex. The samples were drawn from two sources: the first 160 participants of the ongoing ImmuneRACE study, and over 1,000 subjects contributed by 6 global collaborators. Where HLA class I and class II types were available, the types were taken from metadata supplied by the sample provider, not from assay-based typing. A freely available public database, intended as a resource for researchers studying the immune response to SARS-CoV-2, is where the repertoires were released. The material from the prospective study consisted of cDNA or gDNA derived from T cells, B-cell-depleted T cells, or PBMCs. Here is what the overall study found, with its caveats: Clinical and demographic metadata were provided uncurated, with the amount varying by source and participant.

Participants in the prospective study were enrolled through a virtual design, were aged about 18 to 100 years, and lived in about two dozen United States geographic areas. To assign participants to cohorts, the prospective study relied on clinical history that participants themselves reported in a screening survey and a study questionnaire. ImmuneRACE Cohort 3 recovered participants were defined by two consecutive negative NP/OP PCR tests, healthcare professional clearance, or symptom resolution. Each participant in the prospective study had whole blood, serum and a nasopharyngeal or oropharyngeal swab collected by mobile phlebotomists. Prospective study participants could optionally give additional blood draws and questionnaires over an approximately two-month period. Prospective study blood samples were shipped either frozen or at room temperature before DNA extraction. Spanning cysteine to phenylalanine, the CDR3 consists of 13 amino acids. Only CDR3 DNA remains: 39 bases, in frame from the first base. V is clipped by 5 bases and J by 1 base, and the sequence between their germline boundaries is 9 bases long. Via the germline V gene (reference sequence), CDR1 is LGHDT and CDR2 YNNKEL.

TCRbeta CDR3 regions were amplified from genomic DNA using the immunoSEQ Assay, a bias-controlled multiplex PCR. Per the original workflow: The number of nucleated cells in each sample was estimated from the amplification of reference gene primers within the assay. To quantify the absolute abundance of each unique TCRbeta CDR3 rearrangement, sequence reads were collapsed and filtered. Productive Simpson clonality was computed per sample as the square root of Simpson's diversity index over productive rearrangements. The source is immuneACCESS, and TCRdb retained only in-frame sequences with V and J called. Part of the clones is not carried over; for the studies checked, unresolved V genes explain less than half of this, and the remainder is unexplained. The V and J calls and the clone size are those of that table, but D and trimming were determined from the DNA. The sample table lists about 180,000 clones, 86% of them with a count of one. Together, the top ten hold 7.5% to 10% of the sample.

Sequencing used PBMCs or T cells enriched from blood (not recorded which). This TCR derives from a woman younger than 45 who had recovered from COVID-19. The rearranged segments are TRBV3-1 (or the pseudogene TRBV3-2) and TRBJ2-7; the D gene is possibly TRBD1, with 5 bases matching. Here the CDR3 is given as CASSLQDSYEQYF. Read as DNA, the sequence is TGTGCCAGCAGCTTACAGGATTCCTACGAGCAGTACTTC.